A selection of T cell receptor beta chains follows, all from one sample in a study of identical twins. TCRdb reprocessed the 5' RACE reads with MiXCR, giving one entry per CDR3 protein. The sample carries 500,000 to 650,000 distinct CDR3 sequences, 20% to 25% recorded once. The same specimen was also included in a second study, on yellow fever vaccine responses in identical twins.

Sequencing was done on a sample of CD4+ T cells sorted from blood. Receptor source: a woman aged 18-29 years in good health. Both conserved end residues are trimmed from each CDR3.

>TRBJ1-1|TRBV29-1
SVAGVRDTEAF
>TRBJ2-5|TRBV5-1
ASSSNPGGLQETQY
>TRBJ2-3|TRBV4-1
ASSQVGLIIDTQY
>TRBJ2-3|TRBV11-2
ASSEVIIAGGTDTQY
>TRBJ2-2|TRBV4-1
ASSQGDRGAGELF
>TRBJ2-7|TRBV5-1
ASSKGGQGSSYEQY
>TRBJ2-5|TRBV29-1
SVDLVQETQY
>TRBJ2-7|TRBV3-1
ASSQGLMDEQY
>TRBJ2-1|TRBV12-3/TRBV12-4
ASSLGTRIRLGNEQF
>TRBJ2-3|TRBV4-2
ASSQDRTNTDTQY
>TRBJ2-3|TRBV24-1
ATSDLTASTDTQY
>TRBJ2-6|TRBV7-9
ASRTTASGANVLT
>TRBJ1-3|TRBV6-5
ATITGDSGNTIY
>TRBJ2-4|TRBV13
ASSWRSGVADENIQY
>TRBJ2-1|TRBV28
ASRGLGSNEQF
>TRBJ2-7|TRBV7-2
ASSLRVARRVDEQY
>TRBJ2-3|TRBV7-3
ASSPTSYNTDTQY